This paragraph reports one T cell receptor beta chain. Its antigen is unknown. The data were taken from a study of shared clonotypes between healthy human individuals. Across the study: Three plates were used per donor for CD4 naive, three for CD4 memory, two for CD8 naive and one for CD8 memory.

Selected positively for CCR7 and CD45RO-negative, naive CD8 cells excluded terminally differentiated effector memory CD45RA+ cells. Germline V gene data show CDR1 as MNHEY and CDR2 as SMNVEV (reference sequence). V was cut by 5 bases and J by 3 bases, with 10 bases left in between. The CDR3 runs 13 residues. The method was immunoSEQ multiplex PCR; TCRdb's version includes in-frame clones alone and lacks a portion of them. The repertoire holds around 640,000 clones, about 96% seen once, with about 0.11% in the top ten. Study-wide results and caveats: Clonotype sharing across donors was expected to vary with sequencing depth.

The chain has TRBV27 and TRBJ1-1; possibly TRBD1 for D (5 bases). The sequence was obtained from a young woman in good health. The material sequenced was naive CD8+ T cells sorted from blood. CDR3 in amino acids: CASSPGGDTEAFF. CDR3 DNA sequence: TGTGCCAGCAGTCCGGGGGGGGACACTGAAGCTTTCTTT.